This TCR beta chain came from a study of tumor-infiltrating lymphocytes in primary liver carcinoma. The study, taken as a whole, reports: The 250 largest clones made up significantly more of tumor than blood repertoires (p = 0.039). For tumor-adjacent and tumor-blood pairs, overlap was less than that seen for tumor region pairs.

Co-extraction of RNA and DNA was performed on roughly 20-34 mg of unsorted bulk tissue. Every tumor sample had over 85% viable tumor cells. Production of TCR beta cDNA used approximately 0.45 ug total RNA together with a constant-region primer. Each TCR beta library was derived from three nested multiplex PCR rounds that employed slightly modified ARM-PCR. TCRdb independently ran MiXCR on the multiplex PCR reads; one entry per CDR3 protein. The table records roughly 49,000 distinct CDR3 sequences, 60% to 85% of them present only once. Worth noting for this clonotype: Its antigen is as yet unknown. Mismatch with germline at one junction end may stem from a read error.

This clonotype originated in a man in his forties with primary liver carcinoma and hepatitis B virus infection. Sequenced material: liver tumor tissue from sampling region 5. Documented subset: tumor region T5, tumor centre.

The CDR3 bases are TGCGCCAGCAGCCTAGTCGGAGGCCCATGGGATGAACAGTTCTTC. Translation gives CASSLVGGPWDEQFF. The chain has TRBV4-1 and TRBJ2-1; D might be TRBD2 (5 bases). CDR1 and CDR2 (germline): MGHRA, YSYEKL. The CDR3 has 15 amino acids.